This entry lists 4 T cell receptor beta chains sequenced from one sample in a study of shared clonotypes between healthy human individuals. Using immunoSEQ multiplex PCR, the repertoire was profiled, and TCRdb retains in-frame clones only, with some absent. The repertoire includes 2 million to 2.5 million clones, about 94% of them detected once, and around 0.13% sits in the top ten. Sequences were obtained from naive CD4+ T cells sorted from blood. Subset specified: CD45RA+ positively selected. The receptor set was obtained from a man between 18 and 29 years old in good health.

The CDR3 loop reads CASSERQGGETQYF. The CDR3 DNA sequence: TGTGCCAGCAGTGAAAGACAGGGAGGGGAGACCCAGTACTTC. V usage is TRBV2 and J usage is TRBJ2-5; D is tentatively TRBD1 or TRBD2 (7 bases each). Trimming shortened V by 2 bases and J by 5 bases, and 12 bases separated the two germline ends. Germline-derived CDR1 and CDR2 are SNHLY and FYNNEI. This CDR3 contains 14 residues.

This clone was picked up one time. This chain links TRBV4-2 with TRBJ2-7; tentatively, D is TRBD1 (5 bases). Deletions cut 3 bases from V and 2 bases from J, with 17 bases between. Germline V gene lookup returns CDR1 LGHNA and CDR2 YNFKEQ. This CDR3 has 16 residues. This chain's CDR3 is CASSQPQQGNPYEQYF. The CDR3 coding sequence is TGTGCCAGCAGCCAGCCCCAGCAGGGAAACCCCTACGAGCAGTACTTC.

This chain connects TRBV2 to TRBJ2-1, with D tentatively TRBD2 (6 bases). CDR3 length: 13 amino acids. The germline gives CDR1 SNHLY, CDR2 FYNNEI. The V and J ends lost 9 bases and 2 bases respectively, with 11 bases between them. The CDR3 protein is CASYRGTYNEQFF. The CDR3 DNA is TGTGCCAGTTACCGGGGGACCTACAATGAGCAGTTCTTC.

V gene TRBV7-9 combines with J gene TRBJ2-6; the D gene is possibly TRBD1 (7 bases). Trimming left V 5 bases short and J 1 base short, with 15 bases between. Germline CDR1 reads SEHNR; CDR2 reads FQNEAQ (reference sequence). This CDR3 comprises 17 residues. CDR3 DNA: TGTGCCAGCAGCAGCAGGGGGGCTGGGTCTGGGGCCAACGTCCTGACTTTC. Its translation: CASSSRGAGSGANVLTF. The whole variable domain, filled in from reference TRBV7-9 and TRBJ2-6, reads DTGVSQNPRHKITKRGQNVTFRCDPISEHNRLYWYRQTLGQGPEFLTYFQNEAQLEKSRLLSDRFSAERPKGSFSTLEIQRTEQGDSAMYLCASSSRGAGSGANVLTFGAGSRLTVL.